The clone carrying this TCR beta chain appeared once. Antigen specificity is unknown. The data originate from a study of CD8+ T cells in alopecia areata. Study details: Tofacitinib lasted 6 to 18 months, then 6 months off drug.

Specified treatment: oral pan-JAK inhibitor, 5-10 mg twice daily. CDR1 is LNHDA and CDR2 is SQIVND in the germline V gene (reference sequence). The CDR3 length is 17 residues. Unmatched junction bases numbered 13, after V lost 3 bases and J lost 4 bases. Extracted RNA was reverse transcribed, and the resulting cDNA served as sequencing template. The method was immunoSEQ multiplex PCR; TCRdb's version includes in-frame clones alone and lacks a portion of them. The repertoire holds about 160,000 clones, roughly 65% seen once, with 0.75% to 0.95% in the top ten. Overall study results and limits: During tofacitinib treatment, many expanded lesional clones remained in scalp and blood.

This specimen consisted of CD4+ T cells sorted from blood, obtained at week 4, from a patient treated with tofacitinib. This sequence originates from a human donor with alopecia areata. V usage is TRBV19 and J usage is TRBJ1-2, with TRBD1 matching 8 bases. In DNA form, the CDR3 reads TGTGCCAGTAGTATGGCTATTCCGCGACAGGGGTCCTATGGCTACACCTTC. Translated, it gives CASSMAIPRQGSYGYTF.